This T cell receptor beta chain appears in the sequencing data of a study of shared clonotypes between healthy human individuals. In the original workflow: Filtering differed since immunoSEQ provided only junctions, with no quality scores. Clones were read by immunoSEQ multiplex PCR, and TCRdb kept only the in-frame ones, dropping some. From that table come the V and J calls and clone size; the DNA was used to work out D and trimming. The data hold nearly 1 million clones, with less than 85% observed a single time. About this clone itself: Its antigen remains unknown.

Germline values: CDR1 SNHLY, CDR2 FYNNEI. The CDR3 runs to 14 residues. J lost 6 bases, V lost 4 bases, and 6 bases had no gene match. Study outcomes and limitations: Naive subsets generally had larger estimated richness than memory subsets.

This TCR was sampled from a man aged 18 to 30 in good health. Input material: memory CD4+ T cells sorted from blood. Indicated subset: CD45RA-negative fraction. The gene calls are TRBV2 and TRBJ2-7, with 10 bases that match TRBD2. DNA of the CDR3: TGTGCCAGCAGTGCTCTAGCGGGAGCGGGCGAGCAGTACTTC. Translated, it gives CASSALAGAGEQYF.